This T cell receptor beta chain derives from a study of blood T cell repertoires in COVID-19. Turning to the study itself: Sites across the United States, Italy and Spain contributed samples from acute and convalescent COVID-19. PBMCs, B-cell-depleted T cells, or T cells were the source of the cDNA or gDNA that made up the material.

This CDR3 region has 15 residues. The germline V and J ends were trimmed by 8 bases and 4 bases, with 18 bases remaining between them. Looked up from germline, CDR1 is MNHEY and CDR2 is SVGAGI. This clone was observed a single time. Original analysis: Nucleated cell counts were estimated from reference gene primer amplification. The protocol was immunoSEQ multiplex PCR, while the TCRdb copy is restricted to in-frame clones and leaves out a portion. V, J and clone size are taken as reported in that table, and D and trimming were inferred from the DNA itself. The sample holds about 290,000 clones, just under 85% seen once.

The chain carries TRBV6-5 and TRBJ2-1, with a tentative D call TRBD2 (6 bases). The sample was peripheral blood. The TCR was taken from a woman in her 50s with active or convalescent COVID-19. CDR3 residues: CASAGRLRGYNEQFF. The CDR3 nucleotides are TGTGCCAGCGCAGGGAGGCTGAGAGGGTACAATGAGCAGTTCTTC.